Listed here are 4 T cell receptor beta chains from one sample, sequenced in a study of cytomegalovirus exposure and HLA in healthy donors. Amplification used 60 Vbeta primers and 13 Jbeta primers. Method: immunoSEQ multiplex PCR; TCRdb's copy keeps in-frame clones and lacks some. Here the sample spans 100,000 to 150,000 clones, roughly four fifths being singletons. Source material: PBMCs. Receptors were obtained from a girl aged 2 to 10 in good health and CMV-seronegative.

The V and J genes are TRBV6-5 and TRBJ2-1, with D possibly being TRBD2 (7 bases). The CDR3 is 15 residues long. CDR1 MNHEY and CDR2 SVGAGI come from the germline V gene. V lost 1 base, J lost 5 bases, and 12 bases lay in between. This chain's CDR3 is CASSYFRGGDNEQFF. In DNA, the CDR3 is TGTGCCAGCAGTTACTTTAGGGGGGGAGACAATGAGCAGTTCTTC.

The chain combines TRBV19 with TRBJ2-3; D gene unclear. CDR3 size: 15 residues. Germline loops: CDR1 LNHDA, CDR2 SQIVND (reference sequence). Trimming pared 3 bases from V and 0 bases from J, leaving 10 bases between. Here the CDR3 reads CASSIAVLSTDTQYF. As DNA, the CDR3 is TGTGCCAGTAGTATCGCGGTTCTTAGCACAGATACGCAGTATTTT.

This chain uses TRBV4-1 with TRBJ2-1; D call uncertain. V was trimmed by 4 bases and J by 7 bases, leaving 14 bases between them. CDR1 and CDR2 from the germline V gene are MGHRA and YSYEKL. The CDR3 extends over 14 amino acids. The CDR3 region is CASSLVVSTNEQFF. The DNA of the CDR3 is TGCGCCAGCAGCCTCGTCGTTAGCACGAATGAGCAGTTCTTC.

V usage is TRBV4-3 and J usage is TRBJ2-1, with 10 nucleotides matching TRBD2. The germline V gene encodes CDR1 LGHNA and CDR2 YSLEER. The CDR3 totals 18 residues. V gave up 0 bases and J gave up 7 bases; unmatched junction bases: 12. CDR3 sequence: CASSQDTLAGAVENEQFF. The DNA of the CDR3 is TGCGCCAGCAGCCAAGATACCCTAGCGGGGGCGGTAGAGAATGAGCAGTTCTTC.